What follows are 19 T cell receptor beta chains derived from one specimen sequenced in a study of T cells in localized non-small cell lung cancer. Some clones are missing from TCRdb's copy, which holds only in-frame ones; the method was immunoSEQ multiplex PCR. The table shows approximately 67,000 clones, with approximately 84% occurring only once. The starting material was peripheral blood, obtained before any cancer treatment. Receptors originate from a female donor of 60 years or more with stage I lung adenocarcinoma.

The J gene is TRBJ2-7, the V gene TRBV6-9; TRBD1 agrees at 8 bases. Germline trimming cut 10 bases from V and 5 bases from J; bases unmatched to any gene: 10. Germline values: CDR1 MNHGY, CDR2 SVAAGI. CDR3 size: 13 residues. CDR3 loop: CANPRQGTHEQYF. As DNA, the CDR3 is TGTGCCAACCCTAGACAGGGGACCCACGAGCAGTACTTC.

The genes are TRBV10-3 and TRBJ1-2; no firm D call. Germline lookup yields CDR1 ENHRY and CDR2 SYGVKD. V was trimmed by 10 bases and J by 3 bases, leaving 9 bases between them. CDR3 size: 11 residues. The DNA of the CDR3 is TGTGCCACCGGAAACCACTATGGCTACACCTTC. Translated: CATGNHYGYTF.

The V gene is TRBV5-1, the J gene TRBJ2-5; a possible D gene is TRBD2 (6 bases). In germline, CDR1 is SGHRS, CDR2 YFSETQ. The CDR3 totals 16 residues. The germline V and J ends were trimmed by 0 bases and 7 bases, with 19 bases remaining between them. CDR3 in DNA: TGCGCCAGCAGCTTGGGCGGCGCGGGTGCCGGGGGGACCCAGTACTTC. This gives the protein CASSLGGAGAGGTQYF.

The rearrangement uses TRBV7-6 and TRBJ2-1; TRBD1 matches 9 bases. The CDR3 covers 16 residues. Losses at the gene ends were 1 base for V and 3 bases for J; bases not matched to a gene: 4. Germline CDR1 reads SGHVS; CDR2 reads FNYEAQ. The CDR3 sequence is CASSLGTGGYYNEQFF. The DNA for the CDR3 is TGTGCCAGCAGCTTAGGTACAGGGGGCTACTACAATGAGCAGTTCTTC.

In its sample, this clone was seen once. CDR3 protein: CASSVAPRREAFF. The CDR3 coding sequence is TGTGCCAGCAGCGTAGCCCCCAGACGCGAAGCTTTCTTT. The genes are TRBV9 and TRBJ1-1, with unresolved D. The germline V gene has CDR1 SGDLS and CDR2 YYNGEE. The CDR3 has 13 residues. Trimming pared 0 bases from V and 8 bases from J, leaving 11 bases between.

The chain joins TRBV2 to TRBJ2-2, with 10 nucleotides matching TRBD2. The CDR3 covers 17 residues. Germline CDR1 is SNHLY and CDR2 is FYNNEI. Trimming took 7 bases from V and 1 from J; bases not matched to a gene: 9. CDR3: CASTLTRTSGNTGELFF. The CDR3 nucleotides read TGTGCCAGCACCCTGACGAGGACTAGCGGGAACACCGGGGAGCTGTTTTTT.

The genes are TRBV7-8 and TRBJ1-4, with a possible D match to TRBD1 (5 bases). CDR3 length: 17 amino acids. Trimming left V 1 base short and J 0 bases short, with 12 bases between. Germline CDR1 is SGHVS and CDR2 is FQNEAQ. The chain's CDR3 is CASSLGGAPATNEKLFF. CDR3 in DNA: TGTGCCAGCAGCTTAGGCGGGGCCCCTGCAACTAATGAAAAACTGTTTTTT.

The rearrangement links TRBV5-4 to TRBJ1-5; D may be TRBD1 (5 bases). With 2 bases removed from V and 6 bases from J, the gap between germline ends came to 15 bases. This CDR3 comprises 15 residues. Germline V lookup: CDR1 SGHNT, CDR2 YYREEE (reference sequence). CDR3 in amino acids: CASSLYGAGGQPQHF. The CDR3 DNA reads as TGTGCCAGCAGCTTATATGGGGCCGGGGGTCAGCCCCAGCATTTT.

About this clone itself: A read error may produce the germline difference seen at one junction end. V and J are TRBV7-7 and TRBJ1-6; 7 bases agree with TRBD1. CDR3 length: 13 amino acids. Germline CDR1 SSHAT, CDR2 FNYEAQ (reference sequence). The CDR3 DNA follows: TGTGCTAGCAGCATGGACAGGAATTCACCCCTCCACTTT. Translation: CASSMDRNSPLHF.

DNA of the CDR3: TGTGCCAGCAGTGACAGGGGAGTTAACTATGGCTACACCTTC. Its translation: CASSDRGVNYGYTF. The chain uses TRBV28 and TRBJ1-2, with TRBD1 identical over 8 bases. Germline loops: CDR1 MDHEN, CDR2 SYDVKM. J gave up 1 base and V 5 bases, and 3 bases lay outside the gene matches. CDR3 size: 14 residues.

The chain is built from TRBV5-8 and TRBJ2-7; 8 nucleotides align to TRBD1. Germline V gene lookup returns CDR1 SGHTS and CDR2 YDEGEE. With V trimmed by 4 bases and J by 6 bases, 12 bases remained unmatched. The length of the CDR3 is 15 residues. The CDR3 DNA reads as TGTGCCAGCAGCATCCTCCGGACAGGGAGACTCGAGCAGTACTTC. Its protein is CASSILRTGRLEQYF.

This sequence joins TRBV30 and TRBJ1-1; D is undetermined. The CDR3 runs to 13 residues. The germline V gene encodes CDR1 GTSNPN and CDR2 SVGIG (reference sequence). The ends were cut back, 7 bases at V and 3 bases at J, with 15 bases in the middle. In nucleotides, the CDR3 is TGTGCCTCAACCGGGCCCCGGGACACTGAAGCTTTCTTT. Protein sequence: CASTGPRDTEAFF.

The chain uses TRBV19 and TRBJ1-2; D may be TRBD1 (6 bases). Between the trimmed V and J ends, which lost 5 bases and 0 bases, there was a span of 19 bases. The CDR3 runs 17 residues. Germline assignment: CDR1 LNHDA and CDR2 SQIVND (reference sequence). As DNA, the CDR3 is TGTGCCAGTAGTTTCCTCAAAGGGGGAAAATCTAACTATGGCTACACCTTC. Translation: CASSFLKGGKSNYGYTF.

This sequence joins TRBV19 and TRBJ1-2; 7 positions agree with TRBD1. CDR1 LNHDA and CDR2 SQIVND come from the germline V gene (reference sequence). There are 13 residues in the CDR3. The V gene end was trimmed by 4 bases and the J gene end by 7 bases; junction bases not matched to a gene: 6. The CDR3 loop reads CASSTDRVGGYTF. CDR3 sequence (DNA): TGTGCCAGTAGTACCGACAGGGTTGGTGGCTACACCTTC.

This chain uses TRBV10-3 with TRBJ2-3; possibly TRBD2 for D (6 bases). Germline V gives CDR1 ENHRY, CDR2 SYGVKD. There are 14 residues in the CDR3. Trimming shortened V by 4 bases and J by 0 bases, and 8 bases separated the two germline ends. As DNA, the CDR3 is TGTGCCATCAGTGGGGCGGGGAGCACAGATACGCAGTATTTT. It encodes CAISGAGSTDTQYF.

This clone was found a few times. The chain links TRBV28 to TRBJ1-1, with a weak D call TRBD1 (6 bases). There are 14 residues in the CDR3. The V gene lost 4 bases and the J gene lost 0 bases, with 9 bases spanning the gap. Germline CDR1 MDHEN, CDR2 SYDVKM. The CDR3 protein is CASSSGQMNTEAFF. CDR3 nucleotide sequence: TGTGCCAGCAGTTCAGGACAGATGAACACTGAAGCTTTCTTT. Combining the CDR3 with reference TRBV28 and TRBJ1-1 gives the whole variable domain DVKVTQSSRYLVKRTGEKVFLECVQDMDHENMFWYRQDPGLGLRLIYFSYDVKMKEKGDIPEGYSVSREKKERFSLILESASTNQTSMYLCASSSGQMNTEAFFGQGTRLTVV.

The chain is built from TRBV5-1 and TRBJ2-1; possibly TRBD1 or TRBD2 for D (5 bases each). Germline V lookup: CDR1 SGHRS, CDR2 YFSETQ. Trimming removed 0 bases at V and 8 bases at J, with 12 bases between. The CDR3 has 14 residues. The CDR3 region is CASSLAPMGDEQFF. The CDR3 coding sequence is TGCGCCAGCAGCTTGGCCCCGATGGGGGATGAGCAGTTCTTC. The full variable domain, rest sourced from reference TRBV5-1 and TRBJ2-1, is KAGVTQTPRYLIKTRGQQVTLSCSPISGHRSVSWYQQTPGQGLQFLFEYFSETQRNKGNFPGRFSGRQFSNSRSEMNVSTLELGDSALYLCASSLAPMGDEQFFGPGTRLTVL.

This clone was observed a single time. The CDR3 region is CSVTDRGHYGYTF. In nucleotides, the CDR3 is TGCAGCGTTACAGACAGGGGGCATTATGGCTACACCTTC. The V and J genes are TRBV29-1 and TRBJ1-2, with 10 bases identical to TRBD1. Germline V lookup: CDR1 SQVTM, CDR2 ANQGSEA. Trimming took 5 bases from V and 5 from J; bases not matched to a gene: 5. The CDR3 extends over 13 amino acids.

V and J are TRBV6-1 and TRBJ2-1; 12 nucleotides match TRBD2. This CDR3 is 16 amino acids long. The J segment lost 8 bases and the V segment lost 3 bases, leaving 8 bases of the junction unmatched. Germline V gene sequence: CDR1 MNHNS, CDR2 SASEGT. The CDR3 nucleotides are TGTGCCAGCAGTGAGGGCCGACTAGCGGGAGAATATGAGCAGTTCTTC. Translated: CASSEGRLAGEYEQFF.